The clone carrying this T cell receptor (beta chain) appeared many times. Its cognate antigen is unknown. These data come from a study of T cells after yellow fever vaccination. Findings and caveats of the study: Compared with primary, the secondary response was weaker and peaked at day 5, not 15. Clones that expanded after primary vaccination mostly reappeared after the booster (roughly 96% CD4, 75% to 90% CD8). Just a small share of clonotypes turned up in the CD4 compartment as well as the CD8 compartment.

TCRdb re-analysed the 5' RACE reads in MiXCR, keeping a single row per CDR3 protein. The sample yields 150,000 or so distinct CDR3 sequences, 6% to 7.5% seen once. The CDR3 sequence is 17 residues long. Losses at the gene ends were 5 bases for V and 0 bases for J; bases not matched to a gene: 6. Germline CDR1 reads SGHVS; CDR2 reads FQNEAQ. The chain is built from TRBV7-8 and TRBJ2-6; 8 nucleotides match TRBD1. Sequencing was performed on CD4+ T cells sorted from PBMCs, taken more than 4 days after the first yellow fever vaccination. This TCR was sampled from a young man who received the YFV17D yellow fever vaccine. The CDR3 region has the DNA TGTGCCAGCAGCCCGCCGACAGGGGACTCTGGGGCCAACGTCCTGACTTTC. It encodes CASSPPTGDSGANVLTF.